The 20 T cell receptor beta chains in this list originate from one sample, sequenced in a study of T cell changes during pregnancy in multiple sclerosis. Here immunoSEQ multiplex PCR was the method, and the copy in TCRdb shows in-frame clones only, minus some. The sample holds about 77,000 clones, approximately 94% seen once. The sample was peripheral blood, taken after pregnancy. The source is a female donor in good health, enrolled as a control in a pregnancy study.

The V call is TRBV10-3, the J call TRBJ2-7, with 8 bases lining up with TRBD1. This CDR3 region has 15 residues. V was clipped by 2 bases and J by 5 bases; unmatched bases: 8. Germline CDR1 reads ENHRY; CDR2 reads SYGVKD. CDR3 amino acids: CAISEAGGAYNEQYF. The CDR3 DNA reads TGTGCCATCAGTGAGGCAGGGGGCGCGTACAACGAGCAGTACTTC.

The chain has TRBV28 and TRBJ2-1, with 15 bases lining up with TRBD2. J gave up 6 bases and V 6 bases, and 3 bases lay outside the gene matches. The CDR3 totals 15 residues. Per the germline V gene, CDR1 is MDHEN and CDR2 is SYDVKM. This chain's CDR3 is CASSPGLAGGNEQFF. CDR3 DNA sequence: TGTGCCAGCAGCCCGGGACTAGCGGGAGGCAATGAGCAGTTCTTC.

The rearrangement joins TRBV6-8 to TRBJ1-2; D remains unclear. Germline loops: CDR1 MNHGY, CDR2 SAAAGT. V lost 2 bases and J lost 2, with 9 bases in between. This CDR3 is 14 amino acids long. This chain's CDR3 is CASSYGPVNYGYTF. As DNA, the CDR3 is TGTGCCAGCAGTTACGGGCCGGTCAACTATGGCTACACCTTC.

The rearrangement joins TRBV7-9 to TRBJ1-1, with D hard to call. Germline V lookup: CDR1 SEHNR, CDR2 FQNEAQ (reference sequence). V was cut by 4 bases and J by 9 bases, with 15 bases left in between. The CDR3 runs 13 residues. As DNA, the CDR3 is TGTGCCAGCAGCTCCTCCGTGGGCCCCCAAGCTTTCTTT. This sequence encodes CASSSSVGPQAFF.

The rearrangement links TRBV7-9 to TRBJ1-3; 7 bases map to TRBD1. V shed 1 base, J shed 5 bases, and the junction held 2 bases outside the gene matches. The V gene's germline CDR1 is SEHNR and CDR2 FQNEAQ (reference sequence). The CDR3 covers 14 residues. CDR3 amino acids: CASSLETGRNTIYF. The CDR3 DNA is TGTGCCAGCAGCTTAGAGACAGGGAGAAACACCATATATTTT.

The CDR3 coding sequence is TGTGCCAGCAGCCCTCAGGGGGCGCCGGCTGAAGCTTTCTTT. This gives the protein CASSPQGAPAEAFF. The V gene is TRBV7-9, the J gene TRBJ1-1, with 8 bases matching TRBD1. The CDR3 is made up of 14 amino acids. CDR1 SEHNR and CDR2 FQNEAQ come from the germline V gene (reference sequence). V dropped 5 bases and J dropped 6; count of bases not matched to a gene: 8.

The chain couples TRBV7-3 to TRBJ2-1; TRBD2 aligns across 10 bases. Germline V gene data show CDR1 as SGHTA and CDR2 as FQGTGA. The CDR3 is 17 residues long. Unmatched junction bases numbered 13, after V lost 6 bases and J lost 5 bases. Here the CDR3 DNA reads TGTGCCAGCAGTTACAGACCCACTAGCGGGATCGACAATGAGCAGTTCTTC. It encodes CASSYRPTSGIDNEQFF. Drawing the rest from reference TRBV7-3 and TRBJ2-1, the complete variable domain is GAGVSQTPSNKVTEKGKYVELRCDPISGHTALYWYRQSLGQGPEFLIYFQGTGAADDSGLPNDRFFAVRPEGSVSTLKIQRTERGDSAVYLCASSYRPTSGIDNEQFFGPGTRLTVL.

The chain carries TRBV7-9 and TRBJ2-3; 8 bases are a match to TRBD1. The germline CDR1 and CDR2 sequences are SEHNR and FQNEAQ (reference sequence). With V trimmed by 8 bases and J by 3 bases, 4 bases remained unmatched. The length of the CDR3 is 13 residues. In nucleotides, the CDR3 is TGTGCCAGCCGGGACAGGATTACAGATACGCAGTATTTT. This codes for CASRDRITDTQYF.

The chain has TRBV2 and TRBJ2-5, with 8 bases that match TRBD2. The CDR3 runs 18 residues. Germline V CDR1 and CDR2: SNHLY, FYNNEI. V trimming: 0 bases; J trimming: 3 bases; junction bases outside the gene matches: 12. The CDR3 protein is CASSEAWSRRLAKETQYF. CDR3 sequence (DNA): TGTGCCAGCAGTGAAGCTTGGAGCAGGCGACTAGCGAAAGAGACCCAGTACTTC.

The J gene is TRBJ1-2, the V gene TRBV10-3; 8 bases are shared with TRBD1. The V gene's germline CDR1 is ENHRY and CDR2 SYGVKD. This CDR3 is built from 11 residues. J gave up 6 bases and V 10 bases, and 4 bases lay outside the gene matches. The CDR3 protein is CANGQGDGYTF. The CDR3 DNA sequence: TGTGCCAATGGACAGGGCGATGGCTACACCTTC.

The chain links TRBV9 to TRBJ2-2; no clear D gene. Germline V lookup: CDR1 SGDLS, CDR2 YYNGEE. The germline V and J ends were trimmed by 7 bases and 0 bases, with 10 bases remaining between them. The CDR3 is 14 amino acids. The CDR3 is CASRSTSNTGELFF. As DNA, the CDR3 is TGTGCCAGCCGATCGACTTCGAACACCGGGGAGCTGTTTTTT.

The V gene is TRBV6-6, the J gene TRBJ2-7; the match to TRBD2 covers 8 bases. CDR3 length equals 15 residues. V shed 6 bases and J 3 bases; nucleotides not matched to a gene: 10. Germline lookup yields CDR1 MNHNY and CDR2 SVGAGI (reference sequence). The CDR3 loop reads CASSHQRGRDYEQYF. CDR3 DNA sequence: TGTGCCAGCAGCCACCAGCGGGGGAGAGACTACGAGCAGTACTTC.

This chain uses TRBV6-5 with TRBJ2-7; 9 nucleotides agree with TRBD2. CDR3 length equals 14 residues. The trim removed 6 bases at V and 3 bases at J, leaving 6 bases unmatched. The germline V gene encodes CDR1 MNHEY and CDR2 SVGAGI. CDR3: CASSLAGVDYEQYF. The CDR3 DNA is TGTGCCAGCAGCTTAGCGGGAGTTGACTACGAGCAGTACTTC.

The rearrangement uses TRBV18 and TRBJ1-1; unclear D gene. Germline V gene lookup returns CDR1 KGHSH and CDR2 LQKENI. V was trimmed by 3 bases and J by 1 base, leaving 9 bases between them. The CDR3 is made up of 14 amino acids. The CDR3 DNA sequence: TGTGCCAGCTCACCCATACAGAGGAACACTGAAGCTTTCTTT. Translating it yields CASSPIQRNTEAFF.

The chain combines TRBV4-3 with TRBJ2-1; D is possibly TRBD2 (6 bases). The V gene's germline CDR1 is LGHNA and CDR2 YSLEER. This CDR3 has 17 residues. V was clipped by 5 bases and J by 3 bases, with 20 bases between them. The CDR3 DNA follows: TGCGCCAGCAGCATAAGACCCCTAGCGAGTTACTACAATGAGCAGTTCTTC. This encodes CASSIRPLASYYNEQFF.

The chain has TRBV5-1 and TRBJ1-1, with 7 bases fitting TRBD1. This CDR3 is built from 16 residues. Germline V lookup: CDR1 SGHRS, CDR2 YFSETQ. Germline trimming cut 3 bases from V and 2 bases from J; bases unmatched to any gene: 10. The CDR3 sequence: CASSSSRGRENTEAFF. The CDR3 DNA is TGCGCCAGCAGCTCTTCTAGGGGGCGAGAAAACACTGAAGCTTTCTTT.

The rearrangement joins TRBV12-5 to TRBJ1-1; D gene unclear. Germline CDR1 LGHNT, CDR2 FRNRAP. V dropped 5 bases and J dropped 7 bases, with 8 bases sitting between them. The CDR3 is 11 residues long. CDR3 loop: CASGRYYEAFF. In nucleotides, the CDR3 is TGTGCTAGTGGTCGTTATTATGAAGCTTTCTTT.

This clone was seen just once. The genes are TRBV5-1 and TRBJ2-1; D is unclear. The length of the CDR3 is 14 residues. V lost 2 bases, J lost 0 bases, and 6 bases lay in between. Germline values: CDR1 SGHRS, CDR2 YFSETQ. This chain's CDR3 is CASSLHRSYNEQFF. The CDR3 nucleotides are TGCGCCAGCAGCTTACACCGCTCCTACAATGAGCAGTTCTTC.

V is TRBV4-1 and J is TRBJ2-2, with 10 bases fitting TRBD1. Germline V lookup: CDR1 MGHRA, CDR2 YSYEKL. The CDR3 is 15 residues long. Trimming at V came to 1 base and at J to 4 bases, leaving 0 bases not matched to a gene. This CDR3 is CASSQGQGATGELFF. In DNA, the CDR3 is TGCGCCAGCAGCCAAGGACAGGGGGCCACCGGGGAGCTGTTTTTT.

CDR3 DNA sequence: TGTGCCATCAGTGCCAGGGGCGAGGATGGCTACACCTTC. Protein sequence: CAISARGEDGYTF. The genes are TRBV10-3 and TRBJ1-2; TRBD1 might be the D (6 bases). The V end lost 4 bases, the J end lost 6 bases, and 12 bases lay between the germline ends. Germline V gene lookup returns CDR1 ENHRY and CDR2 SYGVKD. The length of the CDR3 is 13 residues.